This T cell receptor (beta chain) was profiled in a study of cytomegalovirus exposure and HLA in healthy donors. The PCR contained 60 Vbeta and 13 Jbeta primers. The table came from immunoSEQ multiplex PCR; TCRdb's copy has only in-frame clones and leaves some out. The data hold under 200,000 clones, with 78% observed a single time. CDR3 length equals 11 residues. V was clipped by 7 bases and J by 3 bases, with 5 bases between them. The genes are TRBV5-3 and TRBJ1-5; D not certain. TRBV5-3 is placed among ORFs of uncertain function. Sequencing input: PBMCs. The source is a woman aged 40 to 50 in good health and CMV-seronegative. The CDR3 sequence is CARPSNQPQHF. The CDR3 DNA reads TGTGCCAGACCCTCCAATCAGCCCCAGCATTTT.